This record looks at one TCR beta chain sequence and its context. In the original processing: Amplification from reference gene primers served as the basis for estimated nucleated cell counts. Generated by immunoSEQ multiplex PCR, the TCRdb table keeps only in-frame clones and is missing some. The V and J calls and clone size were taken over from that table, and D and trimming were inferred from the DNA. The sample carries approximately 180,000 clones, around 80% recorded once. The data stem from a study of blood T cell repertoires in COVID-19. Overall study context: Some COVID-19 samples were acute and others convalescent; all came from the United States, Italy and Spain. Nucleic acid was either cDNA or gDNA, and it came from T cells, B-cell-depleted T cells, or PBMCs.

Between the trimmed V and J ends, which lost 5 bases and 5 bases, there was a span of 12 bases. Germline V gene sequence: CDR1 MNHEY, CDR2 SMNVEV (reference sequence). CDR3 length: 13 residues. This chain links TRBV27 with TRBJ2-5, with TRBD1 as a possible D gene (7 bases). The TCR comes from a woman aged 70-85 years with acute or convalescent COVID-19. The sequencing sample was made of peripheral blood. Here the CDR3 DNA reads TGTGCCAGCAGTACCGCAGGGGGGGAGACCCAGTACTTC. This encodes CASSTAGGETQYF.